These 5 T cell receptor beta chains were all obtained from the same sample, sequenced in a study of preoperative IRX-2 immunotherapy in early breast cancer. Data came from immunoSEQ multiplex PCR; TCRdb stores just in-frame clones and leaves some out. The sample records roughly 42,000 clones, roughly 80% being singletons. Noted treatment: preoperative locoregional IRX-2 cytokine immunotherapy. Specimen: tumor tissue, collected after IRX-2 immunotherapy. The receptor source for this set is a human donor with breast cancer.

This clone occurred a few times. This chain links TRBV10-2 with TRBJ2-3; D gene unclear. The germline V gene has CDR1 WSHSY and CDR2 SAAADI. Trimming took 10 bases from V and 2 from J, leaving 13 bases between them. This CDR3 is 13 amino acids long. The CDR3 DNA reads TGCGCCACGCGGATTTCTAACACAGATACGCAGTATTTT. Its translation: CATRISNTDTQYF.

This sequence joins TRBV18 and TRBJ1-5; a weak D match, TRBD1 (5 bases). V was pared by 5 bases and J by 3 bases, with 20 bases between. CDR1 and CDR2 from the germline V gene are KGHSH and LQKENI. This CDR3 has 17 residues. The CDR3 DNA follows: TGTGCCAGCTCATCGCGACGGGACCCACTACTCAATCAGCCCCAGCATTTT. Translation: CASSSRRDPLLNQPQHF.

The rearrangement uses TRBV5-1 and TRBJ2-4; the D gene is possibly TRBD2 (7 bases). Trimming stripped 4 bases from V and 9 bases from J, with 17 bases between. Germline V lookup: CDR1 SGHRS, CDR2 YFSETQ. The CDR3 spans 14 residues. The CDR3 sequence is CASSVGGPYGIQYF. The DNA of the CDR3 is TGCGCCAGCAGCGTGGGGGGGCCGTATGGCATTCAGTACTTC. Full variable domain (missing parts from reference TRBV5-1 and TRBJ2-4): KAGVTQTPRYLIKTRGQQVTLSCSPISGHRSVSWYQQTPGQGLQFLFEYFSETQRNKGNFPGRFSGRQFSNSRSEMNVSTLELGDSALYLCASSVGGPYGIQYFGAGTRLSVL.

This clone showed up just a few times. This chain uses TRBV11-3 with TRBJ2-2, with 8 bases aligning to TRBD2. The CDR3 spans 16 residues. The trim removed 3 bases at V and 6 bases at J, leaving 9 bases unmatched. Germline CDR1 and CDR2: SGHNT and YENEEA. The CDR3 nucleotides are TGTGCCAGCAGCTTGTTTTCGGTGACTAGCGCCGGGGAGCTGTTTTTT. This gives the protein CASSLFSVTSAGELFF.

The chain uses TRBV6-8 and TRBJ2-7; TRBD2 matches 8 bases. CDR1 is MNHGY, CDR2 SAAAGT, per germline. CDR3 size: 17 residues. Trimming took 6 bases from V and 3 from J; bases not matched to a gene: 16. This CDR3 is CASSPSVGSGNIYEQYF. The CDR3 nucleotides are TGTGCCAGCAGCCCTTCCGTAGGTAGCGGGAATATCTACGAGCAGTACTTC.